One sample yielded the 24 T cell receptor beta chains listed below, sequenced in a study of blood T cell repertoires in COVID-19. The protocol was immunoSEQ multiplex PCR, while the TCRdb copy is restricted to in-frame clones and leaves out a portion. There are some 150,000 clones in the sample; over 70% occur only once, and roughly two fifths lies in the top ten. Material for sequencing was peripheral blood. The receptors come from a man aged 50-59 years who had recovered from COVID-19.

The J gene is TRBJ1-2, the V gene TRBV27, with 8 bases that match TRBD1. This CDR3 region has 14 residues. CDR1 is MNHEY, CDR2 SMNVEV, per germline (reference sequence). V trimming: 1 base; J trimming: 7 bases; junction bases outside the gene matches: 5. The CDR3 region has the DNA TGTGCCAGCAGTTTATACGGGACAGGTGGTGGCTACACCTTC. Its translation is CASSLYGTGGGYTF.

Points on this clone: The junction departs from germline at one end; a sequencing error may be responsible. This chain links TRBV6-5 with TRBJ1-2, with D possibly TRBD1 on 6 matching bases. Germline V CDR1 and CDR2: MNHEY, SVGAGI. CDR3 length: 13 residues. The CDR3 is CASTYLGGDGYTF. In DNA, the CDR3 is TGTGCCAGCACTTACCTAGGGGGAGATGGCTACACCTTC.

This chain connects TRBV18 to TRBJ2-3; TRBD2 matches 15 bases. CDR3 length: 17 amino acids. The germline V gene has CDR1 KGHSH and CDR2 LQKENI. J was trimmed by 2 bases and V by 7 bases; bases with no gene match: 7. This CDR3 is CASCPGTSGGLTDTQYF. DNA for the CDR3: TGTGCCAGCTGTCCCGGGACTAGCGGGGGGCTCACAGATACGCAGTATTTT.

This chain joins TRBV19 and TRBJ1-2, with TRBD1 identical over 7 bases. Germline V gives CDR1 LNHDA, CDR2 SQIVND (reference sequence). CDR3 length equals 14 residues. V was clipped by 2 bases and J by 4 bases; unmatched bases: 4. Here the CDR3 reads CASSIRDSGYGYTF. The CDR3 nucleotides read TGTGCCAGTAGTATAAGGGACAGTGGCTATGGCTACACCTTC.

V gene TRBV29-1 combines with J gene TRBJ1-5, with 10 bases fitting TRBD1. CDR1 is SQVTM and CDR2 is ANQGSEA in the germline V gene. CDR3 length: 13 residues. V was pared by 6 bases and J by 2 bases, with 1 base of the junction left unmatched. CDR3 amino acids: CSVGTGGNQPQHF. Written as DNA, the CDR3 is TGCAGCGTCGGGACAGGGGGCAATCAGCCCCAGCATTTT.

The chain has TRBV7-3 and TRBJ2-2, with TRBD1 identical over 8 bases. Trimming removed 5 bases from V and 6 bases from J; junction bases left unmatched: 5. This CDR3 has 14 amino acids. In germline, CDR1 is SGHTA, CDR2 FQGTGA. The chain's CDR3 is CASSPRTGSGELFF. The CDR3 DNA follows: TGTGCCAGCAGCCCCAGGACAGGGTCCGGGGAGCTGTTTTTT. Using reference TRBV7-3 and TRBJ2-2 for the parts outside the CDR3, the full variable domain is GAGVSQTPSNKVTEKGKYVELRCDPISGHTALYWYRQSLGQGPEFLIYFQGTGAADDSGLPNDRFFAVRPEGSVSTLKIQRTERGDSAVYLCASSPRTGSGELFFGEGSRLTVL.

V usage is TRBV30 and J usage is TRBJ2-7; TRBD1 might be the D (5 bases). Germline V lookup: CDR1 GTSNPN, CDR2 SVGIG (reference sequence). The CDR3 sequence is 12 residues long. The ends were cut back, 7 bases at V and 2 bases at J, with 12 bases in the middle. CDR3 residues: CAYSDRTYEQYF. The DNA for the CDR3 is TGTGCCTACTCAGACAGAACCTACGAGCAGTACTTC. Full variable domain (outside the CDR3, taken from reference TRBV30 and TRBJ2-7): SQTIHQWPATLVQPVGSPLSLECTVEGTSNPNLYWYRQAAGRGLQLLFYSVGIGQISSEVPQNLSASRPQDRQFILSSKKLLLSDSGFYLCAYSDRTYEQYFGPGTRLTVT.

This clone appeared a single time. The chain carries TRBV4-3 and TRBJ2-3, with 12 bases fitting TRBD2. After removal of 0 bases from V and 3 bases from J, the junction contained 7 bases not matched to a gene. The CDR3 sequence is 18 residues long. CDR1 is LGHNA and CDR2 is YSLEER in the germline V gene. DNA for the CDR3: TGCGCCAGCAGCCAAGATGCTAGCGGGGGGGCCCTGACAGATACGCAGTATTTT. The encoded protein is CASSQDASGGALTDTQYF.

The chain recombines TRBV5-1 with TRBJ1-1, with 10 nucleotides matching TRBD1. CDR3 size: 15 residues. Germline CDR1 reads SGHRS; CDR2 reads YFSETQ. Trimming took 0 bases from V and 8 from J; bases not matched to a gene: 7. CDR3 residues: CASSLAGQGVSEAFF. The DNA of the CDR3 is TGCGCCAGCAGCTTGGCCGGACAGGGGGTTTCCGAAGCTTTCTTT.

The chain combines TRBV4-3 with TRBJ2-3; weak D call: TRBD1 (5 bases). The length of the CDR3 is 15 residues. V dropped 0 bases and J dropped 0 bases, with 7 bases sitting between them. CDR1 LGHNA and CDR2 YSLEER come from the germline V gene. CDR3 sequence (DNA): TGCGCCAGCAGCCAAGACAGGGCTAGCACAGATACGCAGTATTTT. This gives the protein CASSQDRASTDTQYF.

The genes are TRBV11-1 and TRBJ1-1, with D maybe TRBD1 (5 bases). CDR1 and CDR2 (germline): SGHAT, FQDESV (reference sequence). The CDR3 consists of 13 residues. V was clipped by 4 bases and J by 0 bases, with 6 bases between them. CDR3 region: CASSSTVNTEAFF. The CDR3 bases are TGTGCCAGCAGCTCGACAGTGAACACTGAAGCTTTCTTT.

This clone appeared a few times. This rearrangement joins TRBV11-2 to TRBJ1-1; TRBD1 matches 11 bases. Germline V gene lookup returns CDR1 SGHAT and CDR2 FQNNGV. The trim removed 1 base at V and 2 bases at J, leaving 9 bases unmatched. The CDR3 length is 18 residues. CDR3 sequence (DNA): TGTGCCAGCAGCTTAGTCCTCGGACAGGGGGCTAAAAACACTGAAGCTTTCTTT. It translates to CASSLVLGQGAKNTEAFF.

The rearrangement joins TRBV3-1 (or the pseudogene TRBV3-2) to TRBJ2-1; the match to TRBD1 covers 9 bases. The germline V gene encodes CDR1 LGHDT and CDR2 YNNKEL (reference sequence). The V segment lost 3 bases and the J segment 5 bases; nucleotides outside the gene matches: 8. The CDR3 runs 16 residues. The CDR3 sequence is CASSQSPGQGNNEQFF. CDR3 sequence (DNA): TGTGCCAGCAGCCAGTCCCCGGGACAGGGTAACAATGAGCAGTTCTTC.

This sequence joins TRBV5-1 and TRBJ1-2; D possibly corresponds to TRBD1 (5 bases). The V end lost 0 bases, the J end lost 4 bases, and 10 bases lay between the germline ends. Germline-derived CDR1 and CDR2 are SGHRS and YFSETQ. The CDR3 is made up of 14 amino acids. This CDR3 reads CASSLDQGSYGYTF. The CDR3 bases are TGCGCCAGCAGCTTGGATCAGGGCTCCTATGGCTACACCTTC.

V and J are TRBV3-1 (or the pseudogene TRBV3-2) and TRBJ1-1; 10 bases are shared with TRBD1. Germline trimming cut 5 bases from V and 3 bases from J; bases unmatched to any gene: 3. The germline gives CDR1 LGHDT, CDR2 YNNKEL (reference sequence). The CDR3 totals 14 residues. CDR3 nucleotide sequence: TGTGCCAGCAGCTCCGGGACAGGGGACACTGAAGCTTTCTTT. Translation gives CASSSGTGDTEAFF.

The chain joins TRBV4-3 to TRBJ2-7; a weak D match, TRBD1 (5 bases). The V gene's germline CDR1 is LGHNA and CDR2 YSLEER. V lost 5 bases and J 4 bases, leaving 15 bases between the germline ends. The CDR3 loop spans 14 amino acids. The CDR3 region is CASSLGRSSYEQYF. The CDR3 DNA follows: TGCGCCAGCAGCTTGGGGCGGTCATCTTACGAGCAGTACTTC.

The chain carries TRBV5-5 and TRBJ2-1; TRBD1 matches 7 bases. The CDR3 runs to 16 residues. V gave up 5 bases and J gave up 4 bases; unmatched junction bases: 12. Germline assignment: CDR1 SGHKS and CDR2 YYEKEE (reference sequence). The chain's CDR3 is CASSLVAGGTYNEQFF. In DNA form, the CDR3 reads TGTGCCAGCAGTTTAGTAGCAGGGGGAACTTACAATGAGCAGTTCTTC.

The chain has TRBV4-3 and TRBJ2-1; 10 bases line up with TRBD1. Germline V gives CDR1 LGHNA, CDR2 YSLEER. V shed 0 bases and J 7 bases; nucleotides not matched to a gene: 3. This CDR3 is 15 amino acids long. CDR3 bases: TGCGCCAGCAGCCAAGATCCGGGACAGGGGAATGAGCAGTTCTTC. This gives the protein CASSQDPGQGNEQFF.

As DNA, the CDR3 is TGTGCCAGCACCGAGGGACTAGTCTCCACAGATACGCAGTATTTT. Protein: CASTEGLVSTDTQYF. The chain combines TRBV9 with TRBJ2-3; 8 nucleotides align to TRBD2. Trimming cost V 6 bases and J 2 bases; bases outside gene matches: 8. Germline CDR1 SGDLS, CDR2 YYNGEE. This CDR3 spans 15 amino acids.

V and J are TRBV11-1 and TRBJ1-4; possible D gene TRBD1, 6 bases. Germline CDR1 SGHAT, CDR2 FQDESV (reference sequence). The V end lost 3 bases, the J end lost 5 bases, and 13 bases lay between the germline ends. This CDR3 comprises 15 residues. As DNA, the CDR3 is TGTGCCAGCAGCTTCACCGGCCAGGGGAATGAAAAACTGTTTTTT. Translation gives CASSFTGQGNEKLFF.

The chain couples TRBV11-3 to TRBJ2-5; TRBD2 aligns across 11 bases. The CDR3 consists of 18 residues. J lost 5 bases, V lost 1 base, and 12 bases had no gene match. The V gene's germline CDR1 is SGHNT and CDR2 YENEEA. CDR3 coding DNA: TGTGCCAGCAGCTTAGCCTTACTAGCGGGGGTGACCAAGGAGACCCAGTACTTC. This sequence encodes CASSLALLAGVTKETQYF.

This clone showed up just once. This rearrangement joins TRBV4-1 to TRBJ1-2, with 7 bases lining up with TRBD1. J gave up 4 bases and V 0 bases, and 8 bases lay outside the gene matches. Germline-derived CDR1 and CDR2 are MGHRA and YSYEKL. The CDR3 runs to 16 residues. DNA for the CDR3: TGCGCCAGCAGCCAAGATTGGGGCAGGGGGGTCTATGGCTACACCTTC. It translates to CASSQDWGRGVYGYTF.

The chain uses TRBV6-5 and TRBJ2-3; TRBD1 might be the D (6 bases). Trimming stripped 6 bases from V and 2 bases from J, with 9 bases between. This CDR3 region has 13 residues. The germline V gene has CDR1 MNHEY and CDR2 SVGAGI. The CDR3 DNA is TGTGCCAGCAGGGACAGAATCACAGATACGCAGTATTTT. This encodes CASRDRITDTQYF.

V and J are TRBV5-6 and TRBJ2-6; no clear D. Germline values: CDR1 SGHDT, CDR2 YYEEEE. Trimming took 5 bases from V and 0 from J, leaving 6 bases between them. CDR3 length: 14 amino acids. The DNA of the CDR3 is TGTGCCAGCAGTAAACTCTCTGGGGCCAACGTCCTGACTTTC. Amino acids: CASSKLSGANVLTF. Full variable domain (missing parts from reference TRBV5-6 and TRBJ2-6): DAGVTQSPTHLIKTRGQQVTLRCSPKSGHDTVSWYQQALGQGPQFIFQYYEEEERQRGNFPDRFSGHQFPNYSSELNVNALLLGDSALYLCASSKLSGANVLTFGAGSRLTVL.